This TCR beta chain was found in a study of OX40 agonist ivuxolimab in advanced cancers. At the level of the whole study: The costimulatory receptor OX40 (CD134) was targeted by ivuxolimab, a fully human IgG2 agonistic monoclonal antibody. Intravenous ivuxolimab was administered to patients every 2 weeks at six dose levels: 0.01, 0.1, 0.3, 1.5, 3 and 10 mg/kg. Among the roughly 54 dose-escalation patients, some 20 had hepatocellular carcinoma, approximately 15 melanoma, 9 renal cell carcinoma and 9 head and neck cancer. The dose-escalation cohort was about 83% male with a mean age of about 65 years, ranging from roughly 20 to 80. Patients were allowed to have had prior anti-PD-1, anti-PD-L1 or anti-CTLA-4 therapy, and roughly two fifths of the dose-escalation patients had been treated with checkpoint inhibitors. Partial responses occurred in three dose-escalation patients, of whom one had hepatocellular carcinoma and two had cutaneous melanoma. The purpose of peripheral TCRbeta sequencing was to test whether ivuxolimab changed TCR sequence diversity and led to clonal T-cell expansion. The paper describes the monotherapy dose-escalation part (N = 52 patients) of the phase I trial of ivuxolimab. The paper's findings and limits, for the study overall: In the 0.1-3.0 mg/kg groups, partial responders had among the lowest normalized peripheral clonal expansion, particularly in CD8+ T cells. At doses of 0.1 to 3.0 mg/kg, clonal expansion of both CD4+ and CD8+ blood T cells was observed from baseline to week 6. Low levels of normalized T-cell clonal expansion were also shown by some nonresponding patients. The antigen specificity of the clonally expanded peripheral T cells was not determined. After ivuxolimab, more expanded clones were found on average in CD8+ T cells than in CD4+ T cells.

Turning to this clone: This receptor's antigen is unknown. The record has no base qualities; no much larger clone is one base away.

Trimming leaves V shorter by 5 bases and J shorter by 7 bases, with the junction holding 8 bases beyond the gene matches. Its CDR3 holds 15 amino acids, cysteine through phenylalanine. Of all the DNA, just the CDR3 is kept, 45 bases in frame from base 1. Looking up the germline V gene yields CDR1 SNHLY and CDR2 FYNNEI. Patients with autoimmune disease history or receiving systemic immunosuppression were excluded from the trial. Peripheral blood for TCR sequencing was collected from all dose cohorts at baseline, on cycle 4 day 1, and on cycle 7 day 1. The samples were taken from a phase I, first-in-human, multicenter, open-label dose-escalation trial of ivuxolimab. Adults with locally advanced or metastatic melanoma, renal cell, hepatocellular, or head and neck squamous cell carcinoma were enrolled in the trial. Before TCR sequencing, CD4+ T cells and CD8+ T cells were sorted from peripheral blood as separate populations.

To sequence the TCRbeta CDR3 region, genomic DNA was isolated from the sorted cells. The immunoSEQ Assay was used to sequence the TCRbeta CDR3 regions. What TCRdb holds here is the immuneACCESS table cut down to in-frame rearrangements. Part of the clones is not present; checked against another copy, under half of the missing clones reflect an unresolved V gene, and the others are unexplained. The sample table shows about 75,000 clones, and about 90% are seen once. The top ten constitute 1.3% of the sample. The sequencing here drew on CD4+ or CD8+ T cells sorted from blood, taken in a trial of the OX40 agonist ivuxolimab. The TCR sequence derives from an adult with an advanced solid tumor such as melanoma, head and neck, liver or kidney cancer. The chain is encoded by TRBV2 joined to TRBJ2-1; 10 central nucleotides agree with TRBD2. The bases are TGTGCCAGCAGTCCGACGGCTAGCGGGAGTAATGAGCAGTTCTTC. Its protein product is CASSPTASGSNEQFF. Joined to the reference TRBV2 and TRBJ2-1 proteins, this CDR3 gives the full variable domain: EPEVTQTPSHQVTQMGQEVILRCVPISNHLYFYWYRQILGQKVEFLVSFYNNEISEKSEIFDDQFSVERPDGSNFTLKIRSTKLEDSAMYFCASSPTASGSNEQFFGPGTRLTVL.